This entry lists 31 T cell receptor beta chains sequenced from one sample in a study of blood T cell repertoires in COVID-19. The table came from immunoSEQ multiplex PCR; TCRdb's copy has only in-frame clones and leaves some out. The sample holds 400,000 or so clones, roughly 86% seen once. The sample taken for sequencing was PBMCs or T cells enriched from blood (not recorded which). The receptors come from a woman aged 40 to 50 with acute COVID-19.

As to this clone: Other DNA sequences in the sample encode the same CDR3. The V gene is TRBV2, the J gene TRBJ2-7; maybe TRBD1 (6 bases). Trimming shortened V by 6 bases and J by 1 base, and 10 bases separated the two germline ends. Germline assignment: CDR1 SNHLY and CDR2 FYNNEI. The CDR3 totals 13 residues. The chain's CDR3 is CASSVQGSYEQYF. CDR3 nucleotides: TGTGCCAGCAGCGTCCAGGGGTCCTACGAGCAGTACTTC.

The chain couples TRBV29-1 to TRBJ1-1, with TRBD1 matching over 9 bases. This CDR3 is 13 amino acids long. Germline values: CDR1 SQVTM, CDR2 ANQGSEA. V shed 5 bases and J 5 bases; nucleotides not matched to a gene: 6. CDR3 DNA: TGCAGCGTTAAACAGGGGGCGGGAACTGAAGCTTTCTTT. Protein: CSVKQGAGTEAFF.

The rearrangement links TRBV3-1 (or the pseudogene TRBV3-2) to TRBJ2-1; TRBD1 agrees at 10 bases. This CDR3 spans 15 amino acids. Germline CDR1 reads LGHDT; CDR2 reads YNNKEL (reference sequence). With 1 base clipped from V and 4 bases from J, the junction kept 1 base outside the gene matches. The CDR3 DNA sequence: TGTGCCAGCAGCCAAGGGACAGGGGGTTACAATGAGCAGTTCTTC. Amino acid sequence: CASSQGTGGYNEQFF.

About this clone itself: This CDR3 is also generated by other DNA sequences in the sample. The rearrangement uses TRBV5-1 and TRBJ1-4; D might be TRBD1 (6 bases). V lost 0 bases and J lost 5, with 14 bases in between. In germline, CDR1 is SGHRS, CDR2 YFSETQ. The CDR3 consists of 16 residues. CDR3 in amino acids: CASSLGPGQGNEKLFF. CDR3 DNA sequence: TGCGCCAGCAGCTTGGGCCCTGGGCAGGGGAATGAAAAACTGTTTTTT. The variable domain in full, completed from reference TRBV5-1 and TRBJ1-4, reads KAGVTQTPRYLIKTRGQQVTLSCSPISGHRSVSWYQQTPGQGLQFLFEYFSETQRNKGNFPGRFSGRQFSNSRSEMNVSTLELGDSALYLCASSLGPGQGNEKLFFGSGTQLSVL.

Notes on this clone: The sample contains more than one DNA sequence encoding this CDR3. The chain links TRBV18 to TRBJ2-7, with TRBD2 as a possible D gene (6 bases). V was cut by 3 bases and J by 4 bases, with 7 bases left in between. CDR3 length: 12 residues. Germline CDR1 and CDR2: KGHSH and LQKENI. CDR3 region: CASSPRGYEQYF. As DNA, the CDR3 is TGTGCCAGCTCACCCCGGGGGTACGAGCAGTACTTC.

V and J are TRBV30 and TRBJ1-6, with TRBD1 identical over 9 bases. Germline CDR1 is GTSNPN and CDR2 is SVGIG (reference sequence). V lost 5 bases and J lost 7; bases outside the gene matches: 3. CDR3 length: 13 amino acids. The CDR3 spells CAWGTGFNSPLHF. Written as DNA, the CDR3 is TGTGCCTGGGGGACAGGGTTCAATTCACCCCTCCACTTT.

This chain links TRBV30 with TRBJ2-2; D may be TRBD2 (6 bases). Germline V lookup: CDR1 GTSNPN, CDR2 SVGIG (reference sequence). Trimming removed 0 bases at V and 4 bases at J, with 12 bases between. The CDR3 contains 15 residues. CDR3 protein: CAWSVRGAFTGELFF. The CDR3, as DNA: TGTGCCTGGAGTGTTCGCGGGGCGTTCACCGGGGAGCTGTTTTTT. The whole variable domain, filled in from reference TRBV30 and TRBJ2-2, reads SQTIHQWPATLVQPVGSPLSLECTVEGTSNPNLYWYRQAAGRGLQLLFYSVGIGQISSEVPQNLSASRPQDRQFILSSKKLLLSDSGFYLCAWSVRGAFTGELFFGEGSRLTVL.

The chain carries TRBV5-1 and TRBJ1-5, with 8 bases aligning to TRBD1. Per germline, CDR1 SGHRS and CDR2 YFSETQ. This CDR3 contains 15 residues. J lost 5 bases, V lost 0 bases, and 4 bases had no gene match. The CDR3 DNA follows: TGCGCCAGCAGCTTGGCCCCGGGACAGGATCAGCCCCAGCATTTT. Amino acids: CASSLAPGQDQPQHF.

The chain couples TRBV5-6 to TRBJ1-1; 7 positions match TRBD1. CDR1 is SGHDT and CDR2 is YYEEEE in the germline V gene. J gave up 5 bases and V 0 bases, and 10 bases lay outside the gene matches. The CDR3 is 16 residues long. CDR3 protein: CASSLGATGPRTEAFF. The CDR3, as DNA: TGTGCCAGCAGCTTGGGGGCGACAGGGCCCAGGACTGAAGCTTTCTTT.

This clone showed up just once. This CDR3 is CASSPSGDFYEQYF. CDR3 bases: TGCGCCAGCAGCCCTAGCGGGGATTTTTACGAGCAGTACTTC. J is TRBJ2-7 and V is TRBV5-1, with TRBD2 identical over 9 bases. There are 14 residues in the CDR3. Germline V CDR1 and CDR2: SGHRS, YFSETQ. J lost 4 bases, V lost 4 bases, and 6 bases had no gene match. The full variable domain, in which reference TRBV5-1 and TRBJ2-7 provide the parts outside the CDR3, is KAGVTQTPRYLIKTRGQQVTLSCSPISGHRSVSWYQQTPGQGLQFLFEYFSETQRNKGNFPGRFSGRQFSNSRSEMNVSTLELGDSALYLCASSPSGDFYEQYFGPGTRLTVT.

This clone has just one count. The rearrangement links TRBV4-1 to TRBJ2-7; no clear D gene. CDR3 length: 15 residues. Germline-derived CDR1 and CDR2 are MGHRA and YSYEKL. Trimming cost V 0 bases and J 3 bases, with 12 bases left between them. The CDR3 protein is CASSQDPGRIYEQYF. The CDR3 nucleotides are TGCGCCAGCAGCCAAGATCCCGGCAGGATCTACGAGCAGTACTTC.

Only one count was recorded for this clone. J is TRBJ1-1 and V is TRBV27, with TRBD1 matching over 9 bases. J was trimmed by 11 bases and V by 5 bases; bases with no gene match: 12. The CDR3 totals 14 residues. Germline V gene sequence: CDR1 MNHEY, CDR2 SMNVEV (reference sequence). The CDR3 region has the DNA TGTGCCAGCAGTCCCGGGACAGGGTCGTATCTGGCTTTCTTT. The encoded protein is CASSPGTGSYLAFF.

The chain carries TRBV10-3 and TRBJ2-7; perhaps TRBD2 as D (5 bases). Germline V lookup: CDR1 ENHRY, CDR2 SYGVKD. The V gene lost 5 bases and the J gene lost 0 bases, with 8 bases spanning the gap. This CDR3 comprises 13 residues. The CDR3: CAISLGLSYEQYF. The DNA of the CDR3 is TGTGCCATCAGTCTTGGACTCTCCTACGAGCAGTACTTC.

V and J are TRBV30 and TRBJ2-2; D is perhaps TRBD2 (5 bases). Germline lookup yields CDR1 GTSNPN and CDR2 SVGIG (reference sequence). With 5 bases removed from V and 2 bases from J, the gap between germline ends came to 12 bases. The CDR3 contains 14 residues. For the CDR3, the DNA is TGTGCCTGGGGCGGGCTAGCTAACACCGGGGAGCTGTTTTTT. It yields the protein CAWGGLANTGELFF.

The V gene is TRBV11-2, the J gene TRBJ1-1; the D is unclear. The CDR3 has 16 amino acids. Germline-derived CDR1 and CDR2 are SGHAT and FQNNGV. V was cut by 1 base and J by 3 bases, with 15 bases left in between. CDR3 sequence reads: CASSLALRGRYTEAFF. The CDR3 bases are TGTGCCAGCAGCTTAGCCCTTAGAGGTCGGTACACTGAAGCTTTCTTT.

CDR3 in DNA: TGTGCCAGCCGGGGCCTTAGCGGTGAAGAGACCCAGTACTTC. This codes for CASRGLSGEETQYF. The chain joins TRBV3-1 (or the pseudogene TRBV3-2) to TRBJ2-5; D possibly corresponds to TRBD2 (6 bases). CDR3 length: 14 amino acids. Trimming removed 8 bases from V and 3 bases from J, with 16 bases in between. Per the germline V gene, CDR1 is LGHDT and CDR2 is YNNKEL (reference sequence).

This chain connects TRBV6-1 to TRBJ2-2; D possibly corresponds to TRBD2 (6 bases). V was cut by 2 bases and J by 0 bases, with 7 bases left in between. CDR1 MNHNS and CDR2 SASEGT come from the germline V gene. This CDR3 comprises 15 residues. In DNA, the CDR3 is TGTGCCAGCAGTGAATGGGGGGCGAACACCGGGGAGCTGTTTTTT. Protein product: CASSEWGANTGELFF.

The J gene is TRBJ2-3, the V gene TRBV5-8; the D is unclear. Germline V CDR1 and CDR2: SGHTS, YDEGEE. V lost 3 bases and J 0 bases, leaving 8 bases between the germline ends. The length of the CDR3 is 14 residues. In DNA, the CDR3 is TGTGCCAGCAGCTCGCGGATTAGCACAGATACGCAGTATTTT. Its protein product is CASSSRISTDTQYF.

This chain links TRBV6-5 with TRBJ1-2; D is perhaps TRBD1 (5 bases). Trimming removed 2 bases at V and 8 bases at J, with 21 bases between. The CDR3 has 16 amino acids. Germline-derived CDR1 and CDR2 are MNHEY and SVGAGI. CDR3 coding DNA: TGTGCCAGCAGTTACCGTCTTCCCCGACAGAGTCACGGCTACACCTTC. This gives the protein CASSYRLPRQSHGYTF.

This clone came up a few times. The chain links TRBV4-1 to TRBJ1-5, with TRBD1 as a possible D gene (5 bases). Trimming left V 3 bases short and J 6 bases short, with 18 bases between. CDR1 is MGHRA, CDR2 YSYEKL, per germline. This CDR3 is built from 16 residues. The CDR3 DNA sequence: TGCGCCAGCAGCCAGGGCCCCCCAGGGCCTAGTCAGCCCCAGCATTTT. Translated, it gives CASSQGPPGPSQPQHF.

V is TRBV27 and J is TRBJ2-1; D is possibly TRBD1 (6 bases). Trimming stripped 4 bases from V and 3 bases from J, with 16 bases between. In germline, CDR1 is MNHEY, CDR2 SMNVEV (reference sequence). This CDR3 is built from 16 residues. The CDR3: CASSSQEGGGYNEQFF. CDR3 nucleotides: TGTGCCAGCAGTTCCCAGGAAGGGGGTGGCTACAATGAGCAGTTCTTC.

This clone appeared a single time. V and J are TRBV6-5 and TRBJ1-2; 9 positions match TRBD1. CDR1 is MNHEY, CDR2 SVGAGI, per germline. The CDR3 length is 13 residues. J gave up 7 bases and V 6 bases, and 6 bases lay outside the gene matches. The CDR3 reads CASRLTGQGGYTF. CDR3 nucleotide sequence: TGTGCCAGCAGATTGACGGGACAGGGTGGCTACACCTTC.

The CDR3 protein is CASSAGETGLNEKLFF. The CDR3 DNA follows: TGTGCCAGCAGCGCCGGGGAGACAGGACTCAATGAAAAACTGTTTTTT. This chain connects TRBV9 to TRBJ1-4, with a tentative D call TRBD1 (6 bases). CDR3 size: 16 residues. Germline assignment: CDR1 SGDLS and CDR2 YYNGEE. Trimming removed 3 bases from V and 5 bases from J, with 17 bases in between. Using reference TRBV9 and TRBJ1-4 for the parts outside the CDR3, the full variable domain is DSGVTQTPKHLITATGQRVTLRCSPRSGDLSVYWYQQSLDQGLQFLIQYYNGEERAKGNILERFSAQQFPDLHSELNLSSLELGDSALYFCASSAGETGLNEKLFFGSGTQLSVL.

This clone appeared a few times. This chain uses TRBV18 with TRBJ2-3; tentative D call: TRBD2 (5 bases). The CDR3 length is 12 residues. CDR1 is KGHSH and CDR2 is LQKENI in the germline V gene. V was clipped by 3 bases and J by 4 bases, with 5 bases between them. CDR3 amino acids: CASSPDSDTQYF. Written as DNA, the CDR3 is TGTGCCAGCTCACCGGACTCAGATACGCAGTATTTT.

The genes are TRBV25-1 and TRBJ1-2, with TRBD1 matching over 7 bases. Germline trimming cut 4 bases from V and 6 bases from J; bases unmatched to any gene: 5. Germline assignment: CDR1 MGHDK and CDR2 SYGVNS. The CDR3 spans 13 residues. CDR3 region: CASSARDSHGYTF. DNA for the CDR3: TGTGCCAGCAGTGCCCGGGACAGTCATGGCTACACCTTC.

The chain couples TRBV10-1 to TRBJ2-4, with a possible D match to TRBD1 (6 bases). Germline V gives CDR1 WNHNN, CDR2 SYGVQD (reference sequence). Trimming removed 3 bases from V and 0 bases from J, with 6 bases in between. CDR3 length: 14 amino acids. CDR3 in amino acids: CASSEGGAKNIQYF. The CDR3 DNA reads TGCGCCAGCAGTGAAGGGGGAGCCAAAAACATTCAGTACTTC.

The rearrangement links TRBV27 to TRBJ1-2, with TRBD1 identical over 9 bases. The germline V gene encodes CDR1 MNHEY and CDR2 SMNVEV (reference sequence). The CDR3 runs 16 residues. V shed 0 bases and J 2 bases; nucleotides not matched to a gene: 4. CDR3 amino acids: CASSLSPGQGNYGYTF. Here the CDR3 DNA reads TGTGCCAGCAGTTTATCCCCGGGACAGGGAAACTATGGCTACACCTTC.

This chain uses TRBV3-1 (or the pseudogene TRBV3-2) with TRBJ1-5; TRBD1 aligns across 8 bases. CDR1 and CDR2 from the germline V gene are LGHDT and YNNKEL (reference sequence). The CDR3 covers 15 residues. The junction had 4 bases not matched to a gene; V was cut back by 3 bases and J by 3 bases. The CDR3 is CASSQGTGLNQPQHF. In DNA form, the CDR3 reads TGTGCCAGCAGCCAGGGGACAGGACTCAATCAGCCCCAGCATTTT.

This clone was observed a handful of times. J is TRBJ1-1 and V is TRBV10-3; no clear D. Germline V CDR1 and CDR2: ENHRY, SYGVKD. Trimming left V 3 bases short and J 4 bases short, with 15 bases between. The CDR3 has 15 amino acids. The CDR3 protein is CAISELIRRPTEAFF. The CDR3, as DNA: TGTGCCATCAGTGAATTAATCCGGAGACCCACTGAAGCTTTCTTT.

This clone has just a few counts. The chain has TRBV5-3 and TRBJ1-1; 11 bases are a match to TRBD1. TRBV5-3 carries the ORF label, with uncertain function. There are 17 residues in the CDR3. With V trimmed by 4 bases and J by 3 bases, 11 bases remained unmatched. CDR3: CARSIGTGGGPDTEAFF. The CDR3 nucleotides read TGTGCCAGAAGCATAGGGACAGGGGGTGGCCCGGACACTGAAGCTTTCTTT.

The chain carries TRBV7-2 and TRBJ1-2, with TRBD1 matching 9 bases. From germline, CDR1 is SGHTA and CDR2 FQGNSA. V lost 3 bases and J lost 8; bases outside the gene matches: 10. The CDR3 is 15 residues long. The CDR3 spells CASSLDGGTGKGYTF. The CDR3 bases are TGTGCCAGCAGCTTGGATGGCGGGACAGGGAAGGGCTACACCTTC.